This passage covers 3 T cell receptor beta chains from one sample sequenced in a study of ipilimumab plus nivolumab after autologous stem cell transplantation. Sequencing was performed with immunoSEQ multiplex PCR; in TCRdb, only in-frame clones are kept and a portion is missing. The repertoire holds approximately 80,000 clones, with 83% as singletons. The sample consisted of PBMCs, taken in a trial of ipilimumab plus nivolumab as post-transplant consolidation. These receptor sequences come from a male donor with diffuse large B-cell lymphoma.

This chain links TRBV11-3 with TRBJ2-2; 12 bases line up with TRBD2. The ends lost 2 bases at V and 3 bases at J; junction bases unmatched: 7. In germline, CDR1 is SGHNT, CDR2 YENEEA. The CDR3 runs to 18 residues. CDR3 DNA: TGTGCCAGCAGCTTATCAAGGGGGACTAGCGGGCACACCGGGGAGCTGTTTTTT. Its protein is CASSLSRGTSGHTGELFF.

The CDR3 loop reads CASTPGGTRPYEQYF. The CDR3 DNA reads TGCGCCAGCACCCCAGGGGGTACTCGGCCCTACGAGCAGTACTTC. The chain combines TRBV5-1 with TRBJ2-7, with TRBD1 matching over 7 bases. The germline V gene encodes CDR1 SGHRS and CDR2 YFSETQ. This CDR3 contains 15 residues. V was pared by 6 bases and J by 2 bases, with 11 bases of the junction left unmatched.

The gene calls are TRBV29-1 and TRBJ2-1, with D possibly TRBD2 on 5 matching bases. V was cut by 3 bases and J by 1 base, with 16 bases left in between. The CDR3 runs 16 residues. CDR1 SQVTM and CDR2 ANQGSEA come from the germline V gene. CDR3: CSVEGEVYRSYNEQFF. In DNA form, the CDR3 reads TGCAGCGTTGAGGGAGAAGTGTATAGGTCCTACAATGAGCAGTTCTTC.